This TCR beta chain was retrieved from a study of blood T cell repertoires in COVID-19. The wider study: Whether acute or convalescent, the COVID-19 samples came from the United States, Italy and Spain. PBMCs, B-cell-depleted T cells, or T cells were the source of the cDNA or gDNA that made up the material.

Under the authors' procedure: Quantification of nucleated cells was approximated via reference gene primer amplification. Sequencing was performed with immunoSEQ multiplex PCR; in TCRdb, only in-frame clones are kept and a portion is missing. V, J and clone size reflect that table, while D and trimming were determined from the DNA. The table includes over 30,000 clones, 88% detected once. The V gene's germline CDR1 is SGHRS and CDR2 YFSETQ. This CDR3 region has 15 residues. The ends were cut back, 2 bases at V and 0 bases at J, with 9 bases in the middle. The genes are TRBV5-1 and TRBJ1-3; D gene uncertain. Material for sequencing was peripheral blood. This TCR was sampled from a human donor with active COVID-19. The donor label of this sample is uncertain. The CDR3 nucleotides are TGCGCCAGCAGCTTAGACGGAGCCTCTGGAAACACCATATATTTT. Residues: CASSLDGASGNTIYF.